This TCR beta chain comes out of a study of blood T cells in healthy people across ages. Study conclusions and caveats: Researchers judged that diversity estimates from one million T cells fell short of true values.

The CDR3 loop spans 16 amino acids. The germline gives CDR1 DFQATT, CDR2 SNEGSKA (reference sequence). J was trimmed by 0 bases and V by 5 bases; bases with no gene match: 6. This clonotype was picked up many times. The antigen remains undetermined. With a J-beta primer mix and a sample-barcoded 5' primer, a second PCR ran 7 to 11 cycles. From the 5' RACE reads, TCRdb called clonotypes with MiXCR, one entry per CDR3 protein. Counted here are about 290,000 distinct CDR3 sequences, roughly 27% occurring once; the ten biggest clones make up 25% to 35%. The sequenced material came from blood. The chain employs TRBV20-1 and TRBJ2-7, with 14 bases matching TRBD2. The origin of this receptor is a woman in her 70s in good health. CDR3 amino acids: CSAQTSGRAPSYEQYF. The CDR3 DNA is TGCAGTGCTCAGACTAGCGGGAGGGCCCCCTCCTACGAGCAGTACTTC.